These 22 T cell receptor beta chains came from one sample sequenced in a study of T cell responses to AZD1222 COVID-19 vaccine. The repertoire was sequenced with immunoSEQ multiplex PCR; TCRdb's copy has only in-frame clones and lacks some. The data hold roughly 60,000 clones, with 85% to 90% observed a single time. Sequencing was performed on peripheral blood, taken on day 0 of AZD1222 vaccination. These receptors originate from an adult in good health.

The chain has TRBV6-5 and TRBJ1-1; the D gene is possibly TRBD1 (5 bases). V lost 4 bases to trimming and J lost 11 bases, with 17 bases between them. CDR3 length: 13 amino acids. Germline values: CDR1 MNHEY, CDR2 SVGAGI. The CDR3 coding sequence is TGTGCCAGCAGTTCCTGGGGGTCAGTTGGGGCTTTCTTT. Amino acids: CASSSWGSVGAFF.

The chain recombines TRBV5-6 with TRBJ2-3, with D perhaps being TRBD1 or TRBD2 (5 bases each). The ends were cut back, 3 bases at V and 6 bases at J, with 14 bases in the middle. The CDR3 is 14 amino acids. The germline CDR1 and CDR2 sequences are SGHDT and YYEEEE. CDR3 nucleotides: TGTGCCAGCAGCTCTCGAGGGGTTATGGATACGCAGTATTTT. It yields the protein CASSSRGVMDTQYF. The full variable domain, in which reference TRBV5-6 and TRBJ2-3 provide the parts outside the CDR3, is DAGVTQSPTHLIKTRGQQVTLRCSPKSGHDTVSWYQQALGQGPQFIFQYYEEEERQRGNFPDRFSGHQFPNYSSELNVNALLLGDSALYLCASSSRGVMDTQYFGPGTRLTVL.

The chain couples TRBV30 to TRBJ1-1; D ambiguous. Trimming removed 3 bases at V and 8 bases at J, with 10 bases between. CDR1 is GTSNPN and CDR2 is SVGIG in the germline V gene (reference sequence). CDR3 length: 11 amino acids. The CDR3 nucleotides read TGTGCCTGGAGAGGCCTTGAGGAAGCTTTCTTT. Its protein product is CAWRGLEEAFF.

This clone was observed a single time. This rearrangement joins TRBV5-6 to TRBJ1-2, with 9 positions matching TRBD1. V shed 0 bases and J 3 bases; nucleotides not matched to a gene: 9. The CDR3 sequence is 17 residues long. Germline CDR1 is SGHDT and CDR2 is YYEEEE. CDR3: CASSLGITGGADYGYTF. The CDR3 DNA is TGTGCCAGCAGCTTGGGGATTACAGGGGGCGCGGACTATGGCTACACCTTC.

This sequence joins TRBV10-3 and TRBJ1-1; D might be TRBD1 (6 bases). Germline CDR1 ENHRY, CDR2 SYGVKD. V was shortened by 7 bases and J by 3 bases, with 12 bases between the two germline ends. The CDR3 totals 13 residues. The CDR3 region has the DNA TGTGCCATCAAGGGGACACCTGACACTGAAGCTTTCTTT. It codes for CAIKGTPDTEAFF.

Only one count was recorded for this clone. The chain recombines TRBV18 with TRBJ2-5, with D perhaps matching TRBD1 or TRBD2 (6 bases each). Germline CDR1 and CDR2: KGHSH and LQKENI. V was shortened by 6 bases and J by 4 bases, with 18 bases between the two germline ends. This CDR3 comprises 15 residues. CDR3 DNA: TGTGCCAGCTCGCCCACGATCGGAGGGGGAGAGACCCAGTACTTC. Protein sequence: CASSPTIGGGETQYF.

This rearrangement joins TRBV2 to TRBJ1-5; 7 bases align to TRBD1. V lost 4 bases to trimming and J lost 1 base; unmatched junction nucleotides: 10. Looked up from germline, CDR1 is SNHLY and CDR2 is FYNNEI. The CDR3 covers 17 residues. The CDR3 spells CASSAYGTVLSNQPQHF. CDR3 nucleotides: TGTGCCAGCAGTGCATATGGGACAGTACTGAGCAATCAGCCCCAGCATTTT.

The chain combines TRBV18 with TRBJ1-6, with no clear D. Germline loops: CDR1 KGHSH, CDR2 LQKENI. Trimming shortened V by 4 bases and J by 8 bases, and 9 bases separated the two germline ends. CDR3 size: 13 residues. CDR3 DNA sequence: TGTGCCAGCTCACTAACCGCAGATTCACCCCTCCACTTT. Translated: CASSLTADSPLHF.

This chain links TRBV12-3 or TRBV12-4 with TRBJ2-3; D is ambiguous. Trimming took off 5 bases at V and 9 bases at J, with 12 bases between the two ends. The CDR3 runs 12 residues. CDR3 DNA sequence: TGTGCCAGCAGTGCCTCCGGCTCCACGCAGTATTTT. It codes for CASSASGSTQYF.

The chain has TRBV7-6 and TRBJ1-1; D may be TRBD1 (6 bases). V was cut by 3 bases and J by 0 bases, with 11 bases left in between. The CDR3 spans 15 residues. CDR1 is SGHVS, CDR2 FNYEAQ, per germline. The CDR3 nucleotides read TGTGCCAGCAGCTTTACGGGGGACATGAACACTGAAGCTTTCTTT. It is translated as CASSFTGDMNTEAFF.

The chain couples TRBV28 to TRBJ1-6; D is unclear. The CDR3 runs 12 residues. V shed 8 bases and J shed 8 bases, with 10 bases lying between them. The germline gives CDR1 MDHEN, CDR2 SYDVKM. The CDR3 sequence: CASHRAHSPLHF. CDR3 DNA: TGTGCCAGCCATCGGGCTCATTCACCCCTCCACTTT.

The genes are TRBV5-8 and TRBJ2-3; D unresolved. CDR3 length equals 15 residues. Germline lookup yields CDR1 SGHTS and CDR2 YDEGEE. Trimming removed 4 bases at V and 0 bases at J, with 12 bases between. The CDR3 protein is CASSMDGLSTDTQYF. The DNA for the CDR3 is TGTGCCAGCAGCATGGACGGCCTAAGCACAGATACGCAGTATTTT. The whole variable domain, filled in from reference TRBV5-8 and TRBJ2-3, reads EAGVTQSPTHLIKTRGQQATLRCSPISGHTSVYWYQQALGLGLQFLLWYDEGEERNRGNFPPRFSGRQFPNYSSELNVNALELEDSALYLCASSMDGLSTDTQYFGPGTRLTVL.

V is TRBV7-9 and J is TRBJ1-1; maybe TRBD1 (5 bases). V was clipped by 5 bases and J by 5 bases, with 18 bases between them. The germline gives CDR1 SEHNR, CDR2 FQNEAQ (reference sequence). This CDR3 spans 15 amino acids. The CDR3 coding sequence is TGTGCCAGCAGCCGTATGGGGCAGGAGGGGACTGAAGCTTTCTTT. Translated, it gives CASSRMGQEGTEAFF.

This rearrangement joins TRBV6-6 to TRBJ1-4, with 11 bases identical to TRBD1. The V segment lost 6 bases and the J segment 8 bases; nucleotides outside the gene matches: 5. CDR1 is MNHNY and CDR2 is SVGAGI in the germline V gene (reference sequence). The CDR3 contains 14 residues. The CDR3 here is CASSEGQGGEKLFF. The CDR3 nucleotides read TGTGCCAGCAGCGAGGGACAGGGGGGAGAAAAACTGTTTTTT.

The V and J genes are TRBV11-2 and TRBJ1-6; a weak D match, TRBD1 (6 bases). The CDR3 contains 14 residues. CDR1 SGHAT and CDR2 FQNNGV come from the germline V gene. The V end lost 6 bases, the J end lost 9 bases, and 15 bases lay between the germline ends. CDR3 loop: CASRYARGVSPLHF. CDR3 in DNA: TGTGCCAGCAGATACGCCAGGGGAGTTTCACCCCTCCACTTT.

CDR3 bases: TGTGCCAGTAGTAGCCTCTATAGCAATCAGCCCCAGCATTTT. This encodes CASSSLYSNQPQHF. The chain couples TRBV19 to TRBJ1-5; D is undetermined. The germline CDR1 and CDR2 sequences are LNHDA and SQIVND (reference sequence). This CDR3 contains 14 residues. The V end lost 4 bases, the J end lost 0 bases, and 7 bases lay between the germline ends.

This chain connects TRBV4-1 to TRBJ2-1, with TRBD1 identical over 10 bases. The junction had 6 bases not matched to a gene; V was cut back by 1 base and J by 6 bases. Germline values: CDR1 MGHRA, CDR2 YSYEKL. This CDR3 contains 16 residues. DNA for the CDR3: TGCGCCAGCAGCCAAGTCGGGACAGGGGAGTTCAATGAGCAGTTCTTC. Protein product: CASSQVGTGEFNEQFF.

This chain connects TRBV11-2 to TRBJ1-2, with D possibly matching TRBD1 (5 bases). The germline V gene has CDR1 SGHAT and CDR2 FQNNGV. This CDR3 has 14 amino acids. V was clipped by 0 bases and J by 8 bases, with 13 bases between them. CDR3 loop: CASSLDPRGLGYTF. The CDR3 bases are TGTGCCAGCAGCTTAGATCCTAGGGGTTTGGGCTACACCTTC.

The chain combines TRBV5-1 with TRBJ2-2; perhaps TRBD1 as D (6 bases). This CDR3 has 14 amino acids. Germline CDR1 SGHRS, CDR2 YFSETQ. V was pared by 0 bases and J by 6 bases, with 9 bases between. The CDR3 spells CASSLARQAGELFF. The CDR3 DNA follows: TGCGCCAGCAGCTTGGCTAGACAGGCCGGGGAGCTGTTTTTT.

This chain links TRBV7-2 with TRBJ2-7; D is perhaps TRBD2 (6 bases). The V gene's germline CDR1 is SGHTA and CDR2 FQGNSA. The CDR3 spans 14 residues. V was cut by 4 bases and J by 6 bases, with 16 bases left in between. The CDR3 coding sequence is TGTGCCAGCAGCTCGGAGGGCACCTCGTTCGAGCAGTACTTC. Translating it yields CASSSEGTSFEQYF.

V is TRBV5-5 and J is TRBJ2-6, with a tentative D call TRBD2 (5 bases). The ends were cut back, 2 bases at V and 2 bases at J, with 8 bases in the middle. This CDR3 spans 15 amino acids. From germline, CDR1 is SGHKS and CDR2 YYEKEE (reference sequence). The CDR3 here is CASSLLVTGANVLTF. In nucleotides, the CDR3 is TGTGCCAGCAGCTTACTAGTTACTGGGGCCAACGTCCTGACTTTC.

The genes are TRBV24-1 and TRBJ1-6, with 7 nucleotides matching TRBD1. This CDR3 is 13 amino acids long. Unmatched junction bases numbered 2, after V lost 3 bases and J lost 10 bases. Germline CDR1 KGHDR, CDR2 SFDVKD. CDR3: CATSDTGESPLHF. CDR3 in DNA: TGTGCCACCAGTGATACAGGGGAGTCACCCCTCCACTTT.